This T cell receptor (beta chain) was recovered during a study of glioma-infiltrating T cells after dendritic cell vaccination. Germline values: CDR1 LGHNA, CDR2 YSLEER. Trimming at V came to 0 bases and at J to 0 bases, leaving 5 bases not matched to a gene. The CDR3 totals 17 residues. This table comes from immunoSEQ multiplex PCR, and its TCRdb copy is limited to in-frame clones, with some not included. The sample includes fewer than 60,000 clones, 89% of them seen just once. Time point given: after dendritic cell vaccination, including at tumor progression/relapse. The gene calls are TRBV4-3 and TRBJ2-3; TRBD1 matches 8 bases. The TCR was taken from a human donor with glioblastoma. The sample was blood, taken after dendritic cell vaccination. CDR3 protein: CASSQDVAGGSTDTQYF. DNA of the CDR3: TGCGCCAGCAGCCAAGATGTAGCAGGGGGCAGCACAGATACGCAGTATTTT.